This T cell receptor (beta chain) is from a study of blood T cell repertoires in COVID-19. Clones were sequenced by immunoSEQ multiplex PCR, and TCRdb holds only the in-frame ones, with some missing. Of under 250,000 clones in the sample, 86% are singletons; the top ten hold approximately 5.5%. The receptor was isolated from an elderly woman with COVID-19, enrolled during active disease. The sequenced sample was peripheral blood.

CDR3 residues: CAIQLAANTGELFF. The CDR3, as DNA: TGTGCCATCCAACTAGCGGCGAACACCGGGGAGCTGTTTTTT. This chain connects TRBV2 to TRBJ2-2, with TRBD2 identical over 8 bases. CDR3 length: 14 amino acids. Germline CDR1 and CDR2: SNHLY and FYNNEI. With 10 bases clipped from V and 0 bases from J, the junction kept 4 bases outside the gene matches.